The next 20 T cell receptor beta chains were all read from a single sample in a study of T cells in localized non-small cell lung cancer. Sequencing used immunoSEQ multiplex PCR; TCRdb keeps in-frame clones, though not all of them. The sample lists a few thousand clones, around two fifths occurring once. Sequencing was performed on normal lung tissue next to the tumor, taken before any cancer treatment. These TCRs come from a woman aged 40-75 years with stage I lung adenocarcinoma.

This clone was observed a handful of times. The CDR3 DNA is TGTGCCAGCAATCCAGGGGTGGGGGAAAAACTGTTTTTT. It encodes CASNPGVGEKLFF. The chain uses TRBV9 and TRBJ1-4; D possibly corresponds to TRBD1 (6 bases). V lost 6 bases and J 8 bases, leaving 14 bases between the germline ends. Germline V CDR1 and CDR2: SGDLS, YYNGEE. The CDR3 contains 13 residues.

The chain combines TRBV25-1 with TRBJ1-1, with D unresolved. Germline CDR1 reads MGHDK; CDR2 reads SYGVNS. The CDR3 loop spans 13 amino acids. V was trimmed by 7 bases and J by 6 bases, leaving 15 bases between them. The CDR3 nucleotides read TGTGCCAGCATATCCCCCTGGTCCGCTGAAGCTTTCTTT. It encodes CASISPWSAEAFF.

This rearrangement joins TRBV23-1 to TRBJ1-1, with unresolved D. TRBV23-1 is classed as an ORF, of uncertain function. This CDR3 region has 15 residues. Trimming removed 4 bases at V and 0 bases at J, with 12 bases between. CDR3 bases: TGCGCCAGCAGTCCCCTAGGGAACATGAACACTGAAGCTTTCTTT. Its translation is CASSPLGNMNTEAFF.

This clone is medium-sized (0.01 to 0.1%) by share. The CDR3 sequence: CASSQDGRTEAFF. CDR3 coding DNA: TGCGCCAGCAGCCAAGATGGGAGGACTGAAGCTTTCTTT. The genes are TRBV4-1 and TRBJ1-1; D unresolved. The CDR3 has 13 amino acids. Looked up from germline, CDR1 is MGHRA and CDR2 is YSYEKL. With 0 bases removed from V and 5 bases from J, the gap between germline ends came to 7 bases.

This clone has more than one count but fewer than ten. J is TRBJ2-3 and V is TRBV19, with 9 positions matching TRBD1. CDR1 is LNHDA and CDR2 is SQIVND in the germline V gene (reference sequence). J gave up 6 bases and V 7 bases, and 5 bases lay outside the gene matches. The CDR3 covers 13 residues. CDR3 DNA sequence: TGTGCCAGTATTCTCGGACAGGGGGATACGCAGTATTTT. Translated, it gives CASILGQGDTQYF. The full variable domain, with the rest looked up from reference TRBV19 and TRBJ2-3, is DGGITQSPKYLFRKEGQNVTLSCEQNLNHDAMYWYRQDPGQGLRLIYYSQIVNDFQKGDIAEGYSVSREKKESFPLTVTSAQKNPTAFYLCASILGQGDTQYFGPGTRLTVL.

This clone was recorded a few times. The V gene is TRBV6-8, the J gene TRBJ2-7; 7 nucleotides line up with TRBD2. CDR1 MNHGY and CDR2 SAAAGT come from the germline V gene. The CDR3 is 15 residues long. The trim removed 2 bases at V and 0 bases at J, leaving 4 bases unmatched. The CDR3 nucleotides are TGTGCCAGCAGTTACCAAGCGGGGAGCTCCTACGAGCAGTACTTC. Translating gives CASSYQAGSSYEQYF.

V is TRBV1 and J is TRBJ2-1; TRBD2 is the table's D call and was not checked against the DNA. TRBV1 is described as a pseudogene. CDR3 length equals 20 residues. CDR3 loop: CASSQDIRAGLAGFRNEQFF. CDR3 nucleotide sequence: TGCGCCAGCAGCCAAGATATCCGGGCGGGACTAGCGGGATTTAGGAATGAGCAGTTCTTC.

CDR3 DNA: TGTGCCAGCAGCTTAATCAGGGTTAGAACTGAAGCTTTCTTT. This sequence encodes CASSLIRVRTEAFF. The genes are TRBV11-3 and TRBJ1-1, with D perhaps matching TRBD1 (5 bases). With 2 bases removed from V and 5 bases from J, the gap between germline ends came to 12 bases. The length of the CDR3 is 14 residues. In germline, CDR1 is SGHNT, CDR2 YENEEA.

This clone showed up just a few times. The gene calls are TRBV2 and TRBJ1-1, with TRBD1 matching over 7 bases. Germline V lookup: CDR1 SNHLY, CDR2 FYNNEI. The CDR3 spans 14 residues. Losses at the gene ends were 5 bases for V and 9 bases for J; bases not matched to a gene: 12. The CDR3 spells CASSKRQGHEQAFF. Here the CDR3 DNA reads TGTGCCAGCAGTAAGAGACAGGGCCATGAACAAGCTTTCTTT.

By proportion, this clone is medium-sized. The rearrangement uses TRBV9 and TRBJ1-2; the D gene is possibly TRBD1 (6 bases). V gave up 5 bases and J gave up 2 bases, with 13 bases separating them. The CDR3 is 14 residues long. CDR1 and CDR2 (germline): SGDLS, YYNGEE. CDR3 in amino acids: CASRAAGGNYGYTF. The CDR3 DNA reads TGTGCCAGCAGGGCGGCGGGGGGCAACTATGGCTACACCTTC.

This clone turned up a few times. The chain has TRBV11-3 and TRBJ2-7, with 9 bases identical to TRBD1. Looked up from germline, CDR1 is SGHNT and CDR2 is YENEEA. V shed 2 bases, J shed 3 bases, and the junction held 5 bases outside the gene matches. The CDR3 is 15 amino acids. CDR3 amino acids: CASSLSPGQGYEQYF. The CDR3, as DNA: TGTGCCAGCAGCTTAAGTCCGGGACAGGGCTACGAGCAGTACTTC.

The chain employs TRBV28 and TRBJ2-7, with 7 nucleotides matching TRBD1. Trimming cost V 5 bases and J 2 bases; bases outside gene matches: 6. This CDR3 is built from 14 residues. Germline V gene data show CDR1 as MDHEN and CDR2 as SYDVKM. CDR3 sequence reads: CASSRDSVTYEQYF. DNA of the CDR3: TGTGCCAGCAGTCGGGACAGTGTAACCTACGAGCAGTACTTC.

This chain joins TRBV28 and TRBJ2-7; D call uncertain. The V gene lost 6 bases and the J gene lost 1 base, with 16 bases spanning the gap. This CDR3 region has 15 residues. Germline V lookup: CDR1 MDHEN, CDR2 SYDVKM. The CDR3 DNA follows: TGTGCCAGCAGCTCGCCAAGTCTCGGTTCCTACGAGCAGTACTTC. This codes for CASSSPSLGSYEQYF. The full variable domain, with the rest looked up from reference TRBV28 and TRBJ2-7, is DVKVTQSSRYLVKRTGEKVFLECVQDMDHENMFWYRQDPGLGLRLIYFSYDVKMKEKGDIPEGYSVSREKKERFSLILESASTNQTSMYLCASSSPSLGSYEQYFGPGTRLTVT.

This clone is categorized as medium-sized. The chain is built from TRBV4-1 and TRBJ1-1; maybe TRBD1 (6 bases). V gave up 0 bases and J gave up 0 bases, with 14 bases separating them. The CDR3 is 17 amino acids. Germline V CDR1 and CDR2: MGHRA, YSYEKL. The CDR3 reads CASSQDVSGGLNTEAFF. CDR3 DNA sequence: TGCGCCAGCAGCCAAGATGTATCTGGGGGCCTGAACACTGAAGCTTTCTTT.

The chain employs TRBV19 and TRBJ2-1; 7 nucleotides line up with TRBD2. With 6 bases clipped from V and 12 bases from J, the junction kept 14 bases outside the gene matches. This CDR3 comprises 14 residues. Germline V gene lookup returns CDR1 LNHDA and CDR2 SQIVND (reference sequence). CDR3 bases: TGTGCCAGTAGCGATCGGGCCCGGGCGGGGGTGCAGTTCTTC. The encoded protein is CASSDRARAGVQFF.

The rearrangement links TRBV9 to TRBJ2-1; 7 bases agree with TRBD1. The germline V gene encodes CDR1 SGDLS and CDR2 YYNGEE. V trimming: 3 bases; J trimming: 5 bases; junction bases outside the gene matches: 5. The CDR3 length is 14 residues. The CDR3 nucleotides read TGTGCCAGCAGCGCTGGACAGGACCACAATGAGCAGTTCTTC. Encoded protein: CASSAGQDHNEQFF.

The CDR3: CASSYRGGTVSYEQYF. In DNA, the CDR3 is TGTGCCAGCAGTTACCGAGGTGGGACAGTTTCCTACGAGCAGTACTTC. The V and J genes are TRBV6-8 and TRBJ2-7; 7 bases map to TRBD1. This CDR3 comprises 16 residues. J lost 1 base, V lost 2 bases, and 8 bases had no gene match. Germline V gene sequence: CDR1 MNHGY, CDR2 SAAAGT.

Only a few counts were recorded for this clone. This chain links TRBV5-1 with TRBJ2-2, with D perhaps matching TRBD2 (6 bases). The CDR3 has 16 residues. Trimming cost V 4 bases and J 2 bases, with 15 bases left between them. Germline-derived CDR1 and CDR2 are SGHRS and YFSETQ. CDR3 nucleotides: TGCGCCAGCAGCACCGGGACTCGGGTAAACACCGGGGAGCTGTTTTTT. Amino acid sequence: CASSTGTRVNTGELFF.

V is TRBV19 and J is TRBJ2-7; 9 nucleotides agree with TRBD1. This CDR3 is built from 14 residues. V dropped 5 bases and J dropped 2; count of bases not matched to a gene: 4. CDR1 LNHDA and CDR2 SQIVND come from the germline V gene (reference sequence). The CDR3 region is CASSGTGQTYEQYF. CDR3 bases: TGTGCCAGTAGTGGGACAGGGCAAACCTACGAGCAGTACTTC.

V is TRBV5-1 and J is TRBJ2-3; possibly TRBD2 for D (5 bases). V gave up 0 bases and J gave up 5 bases, with 13 bases separating them. Germline-derived CDR1 and CDR2 are SGHRS and YFSETQ. The CDR3 is 15 residues long. The CDR3 DNA sequence: TGCGCCAGCAGCTTGGACGAGGGCCGGGTAGATACGCAGTATTTT. Its protein product is CASSLDEGRVDTQYF.